This TCR beta chain was profiled in a study of T cell responses to AZD1222 COVID-19 vaccine. Clones were sequenced by immunoSEQ multiplex PCR, and TCRdb holds only the in-frame ones, with some missing. The sample includes 120,000 to 150,000 clones, about 91% of them seen just once. Germline assignment: CDR1 SGDLS and CDR2 YYNGEE. CDR3 length: 14 amino acids. The germline V and J ends were trimmed by 3 bases and 7 bases, with 17 bases remaining between them. The chain combines TRBV9 with TRBJ2-7; possibly TRBD1 or TRBD2 for D (5 bases each). This TCR derives from an adult in good health. The sample consisted of peripheral blood, taken on day 0 of AZD1222 vaccination. CDR3 loop: CASSGNVGGGEQYF. CDR3 coding DNA: TGTGCCAGCAGCGGAAATGTGGGTGGGGGAGAGCAGTACTTC.